Listed here is a single TCR beta chain. Antigen unknown. This sample was included in a study of early T cells in non-severe SARS-CoV-2 infection. For the study at large: Alpha and beta chains were unpaired, from unsorted whole-blood bulk RNA.

The library protocol tagged individual cDNA molecules with unique molecular identifiers. TCRdb redid the calling of the 5' RACE reads with MiXCR, one entry per CDR3 protein. The sample holds tens of thousands of distinct CDR3 sequences; more than 14% are singletons and the top ten take roughly 3.8%. Overall study results and limits: VDJdb-based matching was biased toward anti-spike CD8 responses and missed private and CD4 specificities.

This specimen was whole blood, taken at baseline. The source of this sequence is an adult who was a healthcare worker with PCR-confirmed SARS-CoV-2 infection or an uninfected control (not recorded which).

CDR3 amino acids: CASSPLAGESYNEQFF. The DNA for the CDR3 is TGTGCCAGCTCACCATTAGCGGGAGAATCCTACAATGAGCAGTTCTTC. J is TRBJ2-1 and V is TRBV18, with 9 bases lining up with TRBD2. Germline CDR1 reads KGHSH; CDR2 reads LQKENI. The CDR3 is made up of 16 amino acids. The V segment lost 2 bases and the J segment 1 base; nucleotides outside the gene matches: 3.